A single sample gave rise to the 26 T cell receptor beta chains below, sequenced in a study of Ad26.COV2.S vaccination and SARS-CoV-2 variants. This sample's treatment: 15 to 20 received Ad26.COV2.S at low or high dose, single or two shots; 5 received placebo; per-sample allocation not given. The samples were gathered on day 63 after the first injection of vaccine or placebo. The protocol was immunoSEQ multiplex PCR, while the TCRdb copy is restricted to in-frame clones and leaves out a portion. The profile shows more than 400,000 clones, 90% of them singletons. The sequenced sample was peripheral blood, obtained in a trial of Ad26.COV2.S vaccine versus placebo. The origin of the receptors is a person between 18 and 60 years old who received the Ad26.COV2.S COVID-19 vaccine or a placebo.

The chain has TRBV9 and TRBJ2-5; 8 bases line up with TRBD1. Unmatched junction bases numbered 6, after V lost 3 bases and J lost 5 bases. The CDR3 is made up of 14 amino acids. The V gene's germline CDR1 is SGDLS and CDR2 YYNGEE. This chain's CDR3 is CASSAAGGRETQYF. CDR3 in DNA: TGTGCCAGCAGCGCGGCAGGGGGCCGGGAGACCCAGTACTTC. The variable domain in full, with the rest retrieved from reference TRBV9 and TRBJ2-5, is DSGVTQTPKHLITATGQRVTLRCSPRSGDLSVYWYQQSLDQGLQFLIQYYNGEERAKGNILERFSAQQFPDLHSELNLSSLELGDSALYFCASSAAGGRETQYFGPGTRLLVL.

The V gene is TRBV24-1, the J gene TRBJ2-1; 8 bases are shared with TRBD2. Trimming cost V 0 bases and J 5 bases; bases outside gene matches: 8. The CDR3 extends over 17 amino acids. Germline CDR1 reads KGHDR; CDR2 reads SFDVKD. CDR3 DNA: TGTGCCACCAGTGATTTGGGGCGGGGGGCGCAGGACAATGAGCAGTTCTTC. Translation gives CATSDLGRGAQDNEQFF.

CDR3 loop: CASSSLPQLAGVHQETQYF. CDR3 nucleotides: TGTGCCAGCTCATCCTTACCCCAATTAGCGGGAGTTCACCAAGAGACCCAGTACTTC. This rearrangement joins TRBV18 to TRBJ2-5; 9 positions match TRBD2. The trim removed 5 bases at V and 0 bases at J, leaving 16 bases unmatched. Germline V gives CDR1 KGHSH, CDR2 LQKENI. The CDR3 length is 19 residues.

This sequence joins TRBV9 and TRBJ2-1, with D unclear. The ends were cut back, 4 bases at V and 9 bases at J, with 14 bases in the middle. The CDR3 totals 13 residues. Germline assignment: CDR1 SGDLS and CDR2 YYNGEE. The DNA for the CDR3 is TGTGCCAGCAGCCCTCTAGTATCGGGTGAGCAGTTCTTC. Its protein is CASSPLVSGEQFF.

The chain employs TRBV7-3 and TRBJ2-5; 7 positions agree with TRBD1. Germline CDR1 reads SGHTA; CDR2 reads FQGTGA. With 2 bases clipped from V and 1 base from J, the junction kept 4 bases outside the gene matches. This CDR3 is built from 15 residues. The chain's CDR3 is CASSLSRQGQETQYF. The CDR3 DNA reads TGTGCCAGCAGCTTATCCCGACAGGGCCAAGAGACCCAGTACTTC.

The gene calls are TRBV7-8 and TRBJ1-1, with no clear D. The CDR3 loop spans 13 amino acids. Trimming stripped 2 bases from V and 1 base from J, with 5 bases between. CDR1 SGHVS and CDR2 FQNEAQ come from the germline V gene. The CDR3 bases are TGTGCCAGCAGCTTATTGGGGAACACTGAAGCTTTCTTT. Amino acid sequence: CASSLLGNTEAFF.

The rearrangement joins TRBV7-9 to TRBJ2-1, with no clear D. The ends were cut back, 5 bases at V and 8 bases at J, with 16 bases in the middle. The CDR3 is 14 amino acids. Germline values: CDR1 SEHNR, CDR2 FQNEAQ (reference sequence). The CDR3 DNA reads as TGTGCCAGCAGCCTAAAACTATTGGTGGATGAGCAGTTCTTC. This sequence encodes CASSLKLLVDEQFF.

The V gene is TRBV2, the J gene TRBJ2-7, with a tentative D call TRBD1 (6 bases). Trimming took 10 bases from V and 2 from J, leaving 15 bases between them. Germline values: CDR1 SNHLY, CDR2 FYNNEI. The CDR3 totals 13 residues. The CDR3 loop reads CATTPDSTYEQYF. In DNA form, the CDR3 reads TGTGCCACCACCCCGGACAGCACCTACGAGCAGTACTTC.

This chain joins TRBV5-4 and TRBJ2-1; 9 nucleotides match TRBD2. The V gene's germline CDR1 is SGHNT and CDR2 YYREEE (reference sequence). CDR3 size: 17 residues. Trimming removed 3 bases from V and 3 bases from J; junction bases left unmatched: 10. In DNA, the CDR3 is TGTGCCAGCAGCTCGGAGGGGAGGACTAGCGACTACAATGAGCAGTTCTTC. Translation gives CASSSEGRTSDYNEQFF.

This clone was seen only a few times. This chain uses TRBV30 with TRBJ2-5; possible D gene TRBD2, 7 bases. Trimming left V 5 bases short and J 4 bases short, with 20 bases between. CDR1 and CDR2 from the germline V gene are GTSNPN and SVGIG (reference sequence). This CDR3 has 15 amino acids. The CDR3 nucleotides read TGTGCCTGGCCATCTGTGGGGGGAGGGGGAGAGACCCAGTACTTC. Protein product: CAWPSVGGGGETQYF.

The chain is built from TRBV7-3 and TRBJ1-1, with D possibly being TRBD1 (6 bases). The germline V and J ends were trimmed by 5 bases and 7 bases, with 14 bases remaining between them. Per germline, CDR1 SGHTA and CDR2 FQGTGA. The CDR3 runs to 13 residues. In DNA, the CDR3 is TGTGCCAGCAGCCTAGGGGGACGCCTTGAAGCTTTCTTT. Amino acid sequence: CASSLGGRLEAFF. The full variable domain, rest sourced from reference TRBV7-3 and TRBJ1-1, is GAGVSQTPSNKVTEKGKYVELRCDPISGHTALYWYRQSLGQGPEFLIYFQGTGAADDSGLPNDRFFAVRPEGSVSTLKIQRTERGDSAVYLCASSLGGRLEAFFGQGTRLTVV.

The gene calls are TRBV27 and TRBJ2-1; 10 nucleotides agree with TRBD1. This CDR3 has 15 amino acids. V lost 6 bases and J lost 9; bases outside the gene matches: 11. Germline V CDR1 and CDR2: MNHEY, SMNVEV (reference sequence). CDR3 protein: CASSPRQGATVEQFF. CDR3 nucleotide sequence: TGTGCCAGCAGCCCCCGACAGGGGGCCACTGTTGAGCAGTTCTTC.

The chain joins TRBV18 to TRBJ1-5; TRBD1 might be the D (5 bases). Germline assignment: CDR1 KGHSH and CDR2 LQKENI. The CDR3 covers 16 residues. The V end lost 3 bases, the J end lost 5 bases, and 17 bases lay between the germline ends. The CDR3 loop is CASSPNDRSFYQPQHF. In DNA, the CDR3 is TGTGCCAGCTCACCTAACGACAGATCTTTCTATCAGCCCCAGCATTTT.

V and J are TRBV18 and TRBJ2-7; D possibly uses TRBD1 or TRBD2 (5 bases each). In germline, CDR1 is KGHSH, CDR2 LQKENI. Trimming left V 4 bases short and J 3 bases short, with 10 bases between. The CDR3 contains 13 residues. The CDR3 region has the DNA TGTGCCAGCTCACGGGACGGAGGCTACGAGCAGTACTTC. It encodes CASSRDGGYEQYF.

The V and J genes are TRBV11-2 and TRBJ2-7, with D perhaps matching TRBD1 (6 bases). CDR1 is SGHAT and CDR2 is FQNNGV in the germline V gene. V was trimmed by 2 bases and J by 2 bases, leaving 10 bases between them. The CDR3 contains 14 residues. The CDR3 sequence: CASSLRAGAYEQYF. In DNA, the CDR3 is TGTGCCAGCAGCTTACGGGCAGGGGCCTACGAGCAGTACTTC.

The gene calls are TRBV6-5 and TRBJ2-6; a possible D gene is TRBD2 (6 bases). The germline CDR1 and CDR2 sequences are MNHEY and SVGAGI. The V end was cut by 7 bases, the J end by 0 bases, with 10 bases between. The length of the CDR3 is 15 residues. The CDR3 DNA reads as TGTGCCAGCATCGAGGGAGGCTCTGGGGCCAACGTCCTGACTTTC. Translating gives CASIEGGSGANVLTF.

This clone came up once. This chain links TRBV28 with TRBJ1-1; no firm D call. The CDR3 has 11 residues. Trimming left V 11 bases short and J 1 base short, with 8 bases between. Germline lookup yields CDR1 MDHEN and CDR2 SYDVKM. The CDR3 coding sequence is TGTGCCGGCGGACCGAACACTGAAGCTTTCTTT. Translation gives CAGGPNTEAFF. The complete variable domain, with remaining parts taken from reference TRBV28 and TRBJ1-1, reads DVKVTQSSRYLVKRTGEKVFLECVQDMDHENMFWYRQDPGLGLRLIYFSYDVKMKEKGDIPEGYSVSREKKERFSLILESASTNQTSMYLCAGGPNTEAFFGQGTRLTVV.

The rearrangement joins TRBV5-6 to TRBJ1-6, with D possibly matching TRBD1 (5 bases). The CDR3 is made up of 15 amino acids. V gave up 2 bases and J gave up 4 bases, with 10 bases separating them. CDR1 is SGHDT and CDR2 is YYEEEE in the germline V gene. The CDR3 DNA follows: TGTGCCAGCAGCTTTGCGGGGCTATATAATTCACCCCTCCACTTT. Translated: CASSFAGLYNSPLHF.

The chain has TRBV19 and TRBJ1-2; 8 bases align to TRBD1. After removal of 2 bases from V and 6 bases from J, the junction contained 8 bases not matched to a gene. CDR1 is LNHDA and CDR2 is SQIVND in the germline V gene (reference sequence). The CDR3 consists of 15 residues. The CDR3 here is CASSITAGGENGYTF. CDR3 sequence (DNA): TGTGCCAGTAGTATAACCGCAGGGGGCGAGAATGGCTACACCTTC.

The chain links TRBV7-2 to TRBJ2-2, with D unresolved. Trimming shortened V by 2 bases and J by 6 bases, and 7 bases separated the two germline ends. The CDR3 has 13 residues. Germline values: CDR1 SGHTA, CDR2 FQGNSA. The CDR3 bases are TGTGCCAGCAGCTTAAGTGTCTCCGGGGAGCTGTTTTTT. Protein product: CASSLSVSGELFF.

This chain connects TRBV6-5 to TRBJ2-3; D remains unclear. The V gene lost 7 bases and the J gene lost 1 base, with 12 bases spanning the gap. This CDR3 comprises 14 residues. In germline, CDR1 is MNHEY, CDR2 SVGAGI. The CDR3 sequence is CASITDLRTDTQYF. Written as DNA, the CDR3 is TGTGCCAGCATAACGGACCTTCGCACAGATACGCAGTATTTT.

This clone has just a few counts. Other DNA sequences in the same sample also yield this CDR3. This chain connects TRBV6-2 or TRBV6-3 to TRBJ1-5; D unclear. Germline CDR1 and CDR2: MNHEY and SVGEGT. V shed 5 bases and J shed 1 base, with 3 bases lying between them. The CDR3 totals 12 residues. This CDR3 is CASSRSNQPQHF. DNA for the CDR3: TGTGCCAGCAGTCGAAGCAATCAGCCCCAGCATTTT.

The rearrangement uses TRBV10-3 and TRBJ2-1; D remains unclear. The CDR3 is 12 residues long. CDR1 and CDR2 from the germline V gene are ENHRY and SYGVKD. V was cut by 8 bases and J by 0 bases, with 5 bases left in between. The CDR3 DNA follows: TGTGCCATCGGAGACTCCTACAATGAGCAGTTCTTC. Its translation: CAIGDSYNEQFF.

The chain recombines TRBV9 with TRBJ2-6, with a possible D match to TRBD2 (6 bases). Trimming removed 0 bases at V and 0 bases at J, with 19 bases between. The V gene's germline CDR1 is SGDLS and CDR2 YYNGEE. This CDR3 contains 20 residues. The chain's CDR3 is CASSVGTSRRESSGANVLTF. CDR3 nucleotide sequence: TGTGCCAGCAGCGTAGGTACGAGCAGGAGGGAGAGCTCTGGGGCCAACGTCCTGACTTTC. Full variable domain (missing parts from reference TRBV9 and TRBJ2-6): DSGVTQTPKHLITATGQRVTLRCSPRSGDLSVYWYQQSLDQGLQFLIQYYNGEERAKGNILERFSAQQFPDLHSELNLSSLELGDSALYFCASSVGTSRRESSGANVLTFGAGSRLTVL.

The chain links TRBV7-3 to TRBJ1-1; maybe TRBD1 (5 bases). The V and J ends lost 5 bases and 0 bases respectively, with 16 bases between them. CDR1 is SGHTA, CDR2 FQGTGA, per germline. The CDR3 is 16 amino acids. CDR3 DNA sequence: TGTGCCAGCAGCCCTGACAGAAGTGGCATGAACACTGAAGCTTTCTTT. Protein: CASSPDRSGMNTEAFF.

This chain links TRBV18 with TRBJ1-1; D is unresolved. The CDR3 has 14 residues. CDR1 and CDR2 (germline): KGHSH, LQKENI. V was trimmed by 1 base and J by 6 bases, leaving 12 bases between them. CDR3 loop: CASSPQGLSAEAFF. CDR3 DNA: TGTGCCAGCTCACCACAGGGATTGAGCGCTGAAGCTTTCTTT.